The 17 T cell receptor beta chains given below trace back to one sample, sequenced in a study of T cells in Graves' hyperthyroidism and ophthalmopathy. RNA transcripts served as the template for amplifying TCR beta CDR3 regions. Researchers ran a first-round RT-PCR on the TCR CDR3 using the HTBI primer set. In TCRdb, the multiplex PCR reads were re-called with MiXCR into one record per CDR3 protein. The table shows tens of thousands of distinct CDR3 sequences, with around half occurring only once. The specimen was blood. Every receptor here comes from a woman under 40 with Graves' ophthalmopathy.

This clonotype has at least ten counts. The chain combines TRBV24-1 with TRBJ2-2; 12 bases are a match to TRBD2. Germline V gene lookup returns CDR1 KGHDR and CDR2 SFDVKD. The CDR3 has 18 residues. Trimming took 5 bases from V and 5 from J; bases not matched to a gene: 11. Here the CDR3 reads CATSVTSGSKTRTGELFF. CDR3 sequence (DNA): TGTGCCACCAGTGTGACTAGCGGGAGCAAAACCCGGACCGGGGAGCTGTTTTTT.

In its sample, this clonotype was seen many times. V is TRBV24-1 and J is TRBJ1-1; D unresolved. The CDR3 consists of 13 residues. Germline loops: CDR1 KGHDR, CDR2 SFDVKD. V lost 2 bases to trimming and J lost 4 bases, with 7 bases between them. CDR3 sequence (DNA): TGTGCCACCAGTGATTGGGGTAGCACTGAAGCTTTCTTT. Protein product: CATSDWGSTEAFF.

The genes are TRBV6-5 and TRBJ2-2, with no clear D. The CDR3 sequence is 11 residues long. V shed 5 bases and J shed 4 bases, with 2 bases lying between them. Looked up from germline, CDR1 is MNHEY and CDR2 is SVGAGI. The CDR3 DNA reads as TGTGCCAGCAGTACCACCGGGGAGCTGTTTTTT. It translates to CASSTTGELFF.

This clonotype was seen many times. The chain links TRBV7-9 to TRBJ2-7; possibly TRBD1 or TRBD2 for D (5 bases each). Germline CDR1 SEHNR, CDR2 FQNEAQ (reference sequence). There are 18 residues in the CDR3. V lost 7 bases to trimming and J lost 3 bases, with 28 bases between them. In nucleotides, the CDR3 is TGTGCCAGCACTCCGCTTGGGGGTACGGCCGGACCAAGCTACGAGCAGTACTTC. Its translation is CASTPLGGTAGPSYEQYF.

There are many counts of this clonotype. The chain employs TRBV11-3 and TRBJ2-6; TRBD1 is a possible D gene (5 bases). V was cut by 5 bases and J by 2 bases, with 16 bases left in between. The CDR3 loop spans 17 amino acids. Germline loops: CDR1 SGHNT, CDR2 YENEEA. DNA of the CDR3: TGTGCCAGCAGCCAACGCGCAGGGATTACTGGGGCCAACGTCCTGACTTTC. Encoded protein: CASSQRAGITGANVLTF. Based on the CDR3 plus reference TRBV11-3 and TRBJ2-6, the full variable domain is EAGVVQSPRYKIIEKKQPVAFWCNPISGHNTLYWYLQNLGQGPELLIRYENEEAVDDSQLPKDRFSAERLKGVDSTLKIQPAELGDSAVYLCASSQRAGITGANVLTFGAGSRLTVL.

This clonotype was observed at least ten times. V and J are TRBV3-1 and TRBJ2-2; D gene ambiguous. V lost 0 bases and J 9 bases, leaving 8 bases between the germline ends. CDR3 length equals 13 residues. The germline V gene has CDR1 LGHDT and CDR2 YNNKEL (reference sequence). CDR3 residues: CASSQDLIRELFF. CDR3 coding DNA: TGTGCCAGCAGCCAAGACCTGATTCGGGAGCTGTTTTTT.

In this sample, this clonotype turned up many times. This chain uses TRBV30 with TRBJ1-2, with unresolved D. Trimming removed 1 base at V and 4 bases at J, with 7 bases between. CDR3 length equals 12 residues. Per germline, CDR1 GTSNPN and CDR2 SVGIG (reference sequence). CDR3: CAWSEGGYGYTF. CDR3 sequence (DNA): TGTGCCTGGAGTGAGGGTGGCTATGGCTACACCTTC.

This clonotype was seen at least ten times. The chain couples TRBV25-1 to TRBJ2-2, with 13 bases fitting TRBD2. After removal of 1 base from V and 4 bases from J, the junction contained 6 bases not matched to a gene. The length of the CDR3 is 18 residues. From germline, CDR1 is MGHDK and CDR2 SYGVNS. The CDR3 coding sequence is TGTGCCAGCAGTGAATTGGGGACTAGCGGGATTCCCACCGGGGAGCTGTTTTTT. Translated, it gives CASSELGTSGIPTGELFF.

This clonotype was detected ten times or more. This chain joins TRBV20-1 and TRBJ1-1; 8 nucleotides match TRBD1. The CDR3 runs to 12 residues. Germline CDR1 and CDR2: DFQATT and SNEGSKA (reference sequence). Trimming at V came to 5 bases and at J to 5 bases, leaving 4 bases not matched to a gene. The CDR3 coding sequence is TGCAGTGCTCGGACAGGGCTAACTGAAGCTTTCTTT. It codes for CSARTGLTEAFF.

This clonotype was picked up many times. CDR3 DNA sequence: TGTGCCAGCAGCTCATCCGGGACACAAGAGACCCAGTACTTC. It specifies CASSSSGTQETQYF. The chain carries TRBV7-9 and TRBJ2-5; weak D call: TRBD1 (6 bases). Trimming took off 4 bases at V and 2 bases at J, with 11 bases between the two ends. The CDR3 spans 14 residues. CDR1 and CDR2 (germline): SEHNR, FQNEAQ (reference sequence).

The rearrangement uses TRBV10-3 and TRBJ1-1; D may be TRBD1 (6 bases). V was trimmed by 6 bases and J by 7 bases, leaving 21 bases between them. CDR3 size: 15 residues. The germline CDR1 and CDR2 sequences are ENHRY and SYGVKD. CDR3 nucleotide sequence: TGTGCCATCAGGACTAGCGGGGGGGCCTACAATGAAGCTTTCTTT. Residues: CAIRTSGGAYNEAFF.

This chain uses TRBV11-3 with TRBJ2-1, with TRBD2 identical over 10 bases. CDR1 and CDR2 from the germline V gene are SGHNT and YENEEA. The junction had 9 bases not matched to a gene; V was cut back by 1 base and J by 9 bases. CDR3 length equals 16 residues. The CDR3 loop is CASSLAPGLANGEQFF. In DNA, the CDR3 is TGTGCCAGCAGCTTAGCCCCGGGACTAGCGAATGGTGAGCAGTTCTTC.

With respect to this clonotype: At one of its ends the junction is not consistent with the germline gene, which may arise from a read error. Here the CDR3 DNA reads TGCGCCAGCAGCGAACAGGGGACTAGCATAGATACGCAGTACTTT. This codes for CASSEQGTSIDTQYF. The J gene is TRBJ2-3, the V gene TRBV5-1; 9 bases fit TRBD2. The CDR3 consists of 15 residues. Germline V lookup: CDR1 SGHRS, CDR2 YFSETQ.

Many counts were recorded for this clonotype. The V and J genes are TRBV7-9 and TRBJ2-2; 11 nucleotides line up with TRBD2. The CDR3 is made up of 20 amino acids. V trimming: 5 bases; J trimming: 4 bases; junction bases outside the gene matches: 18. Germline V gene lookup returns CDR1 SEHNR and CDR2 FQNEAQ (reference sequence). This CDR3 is CASSPRLLLAGVALTGELFF. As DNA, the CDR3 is TGTGCCAGCAGCCCCCGTCTGTTACTAGCGGGAGTGGCCCTCACCGGGGAGCTGTTTTTT.

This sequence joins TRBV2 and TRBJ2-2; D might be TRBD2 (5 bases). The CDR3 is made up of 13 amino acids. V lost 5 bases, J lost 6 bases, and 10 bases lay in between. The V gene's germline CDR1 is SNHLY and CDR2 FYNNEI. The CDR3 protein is CASSKVGAGELFF. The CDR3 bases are TGTGCCAGCAGTAAAGTGGGAGCCGGGGAGCTGTTTTTT.

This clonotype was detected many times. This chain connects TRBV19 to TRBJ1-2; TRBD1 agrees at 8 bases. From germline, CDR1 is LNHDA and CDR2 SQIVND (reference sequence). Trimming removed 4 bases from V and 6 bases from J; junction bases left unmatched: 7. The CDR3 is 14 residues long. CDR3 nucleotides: TGTGCCAGTAGTAGGGAAGACAGGGGCGATGGCTACACCTTC. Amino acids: CASSREDRGDGYTF.

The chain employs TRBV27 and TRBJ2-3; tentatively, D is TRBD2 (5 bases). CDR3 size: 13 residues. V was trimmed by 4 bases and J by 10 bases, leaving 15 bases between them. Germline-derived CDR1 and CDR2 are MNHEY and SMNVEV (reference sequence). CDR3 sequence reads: CASSSVLGASQYF. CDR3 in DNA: TGTGCCAGCAGTTCCGTACTAGGAGCTTCGCAGTATTTT.